The 17 T cell receptor beta chains below were found in one sample sequenced in a study of CD8 T cells in ankylosing spondylitis. TCRdb independently ran MiXCR on the 5' RACE reads; one entry per CDR3 protein. The sample consists of about 250,000 distinct CDR3 sequences, roughly a third of them appearing once. Material for sequencing was blood, either unsorted or a sorted T cell fraction (not recorded which). The receptors were sampled from a male donor with ankylosing spondylitis or in good health (not recorded which).

The genes are TRBV12-3 or TRBV12-4 and TRBJ2-3, with unresolved D. This CDR3 spans 16 amino acids. V gave up 2 bases and J gave up 2 bases, with 14 bases separating them. CDR3 loop: CASSLRSGPLTDTQYF. The CDR3 coding sequence is TGTGCCAGCAGTTTAAGGTCCGGACCTCTCACAGATACGCAGTATTTT.

This clonotype was found a few times. The CDR3: CASSLGGQGTEAFF. In DNA form, the CDR3 reads TGCGCCAGCAGCTTGGGTGGACAGGGGACTGAAGCTTTCTTT. The chain uses TRBV5-1 and TRBJ1-1, with 9 bases lining up with TRBD1. Trimming took 0 bases from V and 5 from J; bases not matched to a gene: 2. Germline assignment: CDR1 SGHRS and CDR2 YFSETQ. This CDR3 has 14 residues.

V and J are TRBV4-1 and TRBJ2-3; D perhaps matches TRBD2 (7 bases). CDR3 length equals 15 residues. Germline-derived CDR1 and CDR2 are MGHRA and YSYEKL. V was cut by 4 bases and J by 4 bases, with 15 bases left in between. CDR3 DNA: TGCGCCAGCAGCCTACGGGGGGCCGTCGCAGATACGCAGTATTTT. It yields the protein CASSLRGAVADTQYF.

The CDR3 loop reads CASSLTGSNTGANVLTF. The CDR3 DNA follows: TGCGCCAGCAGCCTCACAGGGTCTAACACTGGGGCCAACGTCCTGACTTTC. The chain recombines TRBV5-1 with TRBJ2-6, with D tentatively TRBD1 (6 bases). This CDR3 has 17 residues. Trimming stripped 4 bases from V and 2 bases from J, with 16 bases between. Germline V lookup: CDR1 SGHRS, CDR2 YFSETQ.

The CDR3: CASSLEVGQGSFDTQYF. DNA of the CDR3: TGTGCCAGCAGCTTAGAAGTGGGCCAGGGTAGTTTTGATACGCAGTATTTT. This chain joins TRBV7-8 and TRBJ2-3; the D gene is possibly TRBD1 (5 bases). V gave up 1 base and J gave up 6 bases, with 20 bases separating them. The CDR3 sequence is 17 residues long. CDR1 is SGHVS, CDR2 FQNEAQ, per germline.

The V gene is TRBV27, the J gene TRBJ2-7; 10 nucleotides align to TRBD2. Germline trimming cut 5 bases from V and 7 bases from J; bases unmatched to any gene: 14. CDR1 and CDR2 (germline): MNHEY, SMNVEV (reference sequence). The CDR3 loop spans 16 amino acids. CDR3 sequence reads: CASSPSSGGWLGEQYF. CDR3 DNA sequence: TGTGCCAGCAGTCCTTCTAGCGGGGGTTGGTTGGGTGAGCAGTACTTC.

The V gene is TRBV7-2, the J gene TRBJ2-1; 13 nucleotides line up with TRBD2. J was trimmed by 8 bases and V by 5 bases; bases with no gene match: 6. In germline, CDR1 is SGHTA, CDR2 FQGNSA. CDR3 length: 15 residues. The CDR3 nucleotides are TGTGCCAGCAGCCGAACTAGCGGGGGGGTCGATGAGCAGTTCTTC. Encoded protein: CASSRTSGGVDEQFF.

The chain carries TRBV12-3 or TRBV12-4 and TRBJ2-7; D unresolved. V was shortened by 4 bases and J by 3 bases, with 7 bases between the two germline ends. CDR3 size: 12 residues. In DNA form, the CDR3 reads TGTGCCAGCAGTTCCCCCGACTACGAGCAGTACTTC. It specifies CASSSPDYEQYF.

This clonotype was seen at least ten times. The rearrangement joins TRBV28 to TRBJ2-1; TRBD1 matches at 10 bases. The J segment lost 5 bases and the V segment lost 10 bases, leaving 5 bases of the junction unmatched. The CDR3 sequence is 13 residues long. CDR1 MDHEN and CDR2 SYDVKM come from the germline V gene. CDR3 residues: CAITGTGDNEQFF. CDR3 in DNA: TGTGCCATCACCGGGACAGGGGACAATGAGCAGTTCTTC.

This clonotype was seen more than once but under ten times. The chain is built from TRBV15 and TRBJ2-2, with D hard to call. This CDR3 comprises 14 residues. Per germline, CDR1 LNHNV and CDR2 YYDKDF (reference sequence). V gave up 0 bases and J gave up 4 bases, with 6 bases separating them. The CDR3 DNA reads TGTGCCACCAGCAGAGATTTGGCCACCGGGGAGCTGTTTTTT. This sequence encodes CATSRDLATGELFF.

On this clonotype itself: Sequence at one end of the junction differs from germline and may be a read error. V gene TRBV5-1 combines with J gene TRBJ1-1; D remains unclear. The V gene's germline CDR1 is SGHRS and CDR2 YFSETQ. The CDR3 extends over 15 amino acids. CDR3 in DNA: TGCGCCAGCAGTTTGGACGGTGTGGGAAACGCTGAAGCTTTCTTT. This gives the protein CASSLDGVGNAEAFF.

This chain connects TRBV20-1 to TRBJ1-2, with D maybe TRBD1 (6 bases). Germline V CDR1 and CDR2: DFQATT, SNEGSKA (reference sequence). This CDR3 has 14 residues. V lost 4 bases and J 0 bases, leaving 12 bases between the germline ends. The CDR3 is CSATFRTANYGYTF. CDR3 DNA sequence: TGCAGTGCTACCTTCAGGACAGCTAACTATGGCTACACCTTC.

This CDR3 is CASSADRVADTQYF. In nucleotides, the CDR3 is TGTGCCAGCAGCGCGGACAGGGTAGCAGATACGCAGTATTTT. V gene TRBV11-2 combines with J gene TRBJ2-3, with TRBD1 identical over 8 bases. The CDR3 has 14 residues. V dropped 5 bases and J dropped 4; count of bases not matched to a gene: 5. The germline V gene has CDR1 SGHAT and CDR2 FQNNGV.

The CDR3 DNA reads TGCAGTGCCCCCAAACTAGGTCCAGATACGCAGTATTTT. Amino acid sequence: CSAPKLGPDTQYF. V and J are TRBV20-1 and TRBJ2-3, with D possibly TRBD2 on 5 matching bases. CDR1 and CDR2 (germline): DFQATT, SNEGSKA (reference sequence). V was trimmed by 6 bases and J by 4 bases, leaving 14 bases between them. This CDR3 spans 13 amino acids.

This clonotype was picked up many times. The chain is built from TRBV20-1 and TRBJ1-2; D possibly corresponds to TRBD1 (5 bases). In germline, CDR1 is DFQATT, CDR2 SNEGSKA (reference sequence). The ends were cut back, 3 bases at V and 4 bases at J, with 12 bases in the middle. The CDR3 sequence is 13 residues long. As DNA, the CDR3 is TGCAGTGCTAGTTCGGGGGTACCCTATGGCTACACCTTC. It translates to CSASSGVPYGYTF.

This clonotype came up a few times. The chain links TRBV5-1 to TRBJ2-1, with TRBD2 identical over 8 bases. The V gene's germline CDR1 is SGHRS and CDR2 YFSETQ. V shed 4 bases, J shed 8 bases, and the junction held 8 bases outside the gene matches. There are 14 residues in the CDR3. CDR3 DNA sequence: TGCGCCAGCAGCCGGGCCGGGACTAGGGATGAGCAGTTCTTC. This gives the protein CASSRAGTRDEQFF.

This clonotype was counted a few times. This chain connects TRBV7-2 to TRBJ2-3; D unclear. Germline V gene lookup returns CDR1 SGHTA and CDR2 FQGNSA. V was trimmed by 2 bases and J by 4 bases, leaving 7 bases between them. The CDR3 length is 13 residues. CDR3: CASSLKVSDTQYF. The CDR3 region has the DNA TGTGCCAGCAGCTTAAAGGTTTCAGATACGCAGTATTTT.